Each of the 18 T cell receptor beta chains below was sequenced from the same sample in a study of identical twins. TCRdb ran MiXCR on the 5' RACE reads and lists one entry per CDR3 protein. The sample holds about 490,000 distinct CDR3 sequences, about 16% seen once. The data were also submitted as part of a second study, on yellow fever vaccine responses in identical twins.

What was sequenced was CD4+ T cells sorted from blood. These receptors all come from a woman younger than 35 in good health.

This chain uses TRBV5-4 with TRBJ2-1, with 11 bases lining up with TRBD1. V was pared by 5 bases and J by 7 bases, with 5 bases of the junction left unmatched. The germline gives CDR1 SGHNT, CDR2 YYREEE (reference sequence). There are 14 residues in the CDR3. The CDR3 region has the DNA TGTGCCAGCAGAAAGGACAGGGGGCAGAATGAGCAGTTCTTC. Its translation: CASRKDRGQNEQFF. The full variable domain, completed using reference TRBV5-4 and TRBJ2-1, is ETGVTQSPTHLIKTRGQQVTLRCSSQSGHNTVSWYQQALGQGPQFIFQYYREEENGRGNFPPRFSGLQFPNYSSELNVNALELDDSALYLCASRKDRGQNEQFFGPGTRLTVL.

The J gene is TRBJ2-7, the V gene TRBV5-1; the match to TRBD2 covers 10 bases. V lost 0 bases, J lost 3 bases, and 9 bases stayed unmatched. The CDR3 runs to 17 residues. The germline V gene has CDR1 SGHRS and CDR2 YFSETQ. For the CDR3, the DNA is TGCGCCAGCAGCTTGGGCGGACGGACTAGCGGATTCTACGAGCAGTACTTC. This codes for CASSLGGRTSGFYEQYF.

This clonotype occurred a few times. The chain links TRBV14 to TRBJ2-1, with 8 bases fitting TRBD2. This CDR3 has 18 amino acids. The germline CDR1 and CDR2 sequences are SGHDN and FVKESK. With V trimmed by 2 bases and J by 6 bases, 15 bases remained unmatched. The CDR3 protein is CASSQLSGLAGPRNEQFF. The CDR3 DNA reads as TGTGCCAGCAGCCAATTGTCGGGGTTAGCGGGGCCCCGCAATGAGCAGTTCTTC. The full variable domain, completed using reference TRBV14 and TRBJ2-1, is EAGVTQFPSHSVIEKGQTVTLRCDPISGHDNLYWYRRVMGKEIKFLLHFVKESKQDESGMPNNRFLAERTGGTYSTLKVQPAELEDSGVYFCASSQLSGLAGPRNEQFFGPGTRLTVL.

This clonotype was counted between two and nine times. This chain joins TRBV7-9 and TRBJ1-4; 10 positions agree with TRBD1. Germline V lookup: CDR1 SEHNR, CDR2 FQNEAQ (reference sequence). This CDR3 has 16 residues. With 5 bases clipped from V and 1 base from J, the junction kept 4 bases outside the gene matches. In nucleotides, the CDR3 is TGTGCCAGCAGCACAGGACAGGGGGTAACTAATGAAAAACTGTTTTTT. Amino acid sequence: CASSTGQGVTNEKLFF.

This clonotype was observed a few times. The V and J genes are TRBV14 and TRBJ1-3; TRBD1 matches 7 bases. The CDR3 is made up of 14 amino acids. V shed 4 bases and J 3 bases; nucleotides not matched to a gene: 3. CDR1 and CDR2 (germline): SGHDN, FVKESK. CDR3 sequence (DNA): TGTGCCAGCAGCCCCTGGACAGGTGGAAACACCATATATTTT. Residues: CASSPWTGGNTIYF.

There are a few counts of this clonotype. The chain couples TRBV18 to TRBJ1-1; D is undetermined. The CDR3 has 16 amino acids. Looked up from germline, CDR1 is KGHSH and CDR2 is LQKENI. Trimming removed 3 bases at V and 3 bases at J, with 17 bases between. CDR3 nucleotides: TGTGCCAGCTCACCCAGGACCGGACTGGTGGACACTGAAGCTTTCTTT. As protein: CASSPRTGLVDTEAFF.

The chain is built from TRBV12-3 or TRBV12-4 and TRBJ1-2; D is ambiguous. The CDR3 extends over 12 amino acids. V gave up 8 bases and J gave up 4 bases, with 11 bases separating them. DNA of the CDR3: TGTGCCAGCGGTTACAGTCTCTATGGCTACACCTTC. Amino acid sequence: CASGYSLYGYTF.

This clonotype was counted only a few times. The chain carries TRBV15 and TRBJ2-2, with D hard to call. Germline V gene sequence: CDR1 LNHNV, CDR2 YYDKDF (reference sequence). This CDR3 has 12 residues. Trimming removed 1 base from V and 6 bases from J, with 3 bases in between. The CDR3 nucleotides are TGTGCCACCAGCAGAGTGCCCGGGGAGCTGTTTTTT. Translated, it gives CATSRVPGELFF. Filled out from reference TRBV15 and TRBJ2-2, the complete variable domain reads DAMVIQNPRYQVTQFGKPVTLSCSQTLNHNVMYWYQQKSSQAPKLLFHYYDKDFNNEADTPDNFQSRRPNTSFCFLDIRSPGLGDTAMYLCATSRVPGELFFGEGSRLTVL.

This clonotype occurred many times. The rearrangement joins TRBV10-3 to TRBJ1-4; the D gene is possibly TRBD1 (6 bases). The CDR3 loop spans 15 amino acids. Germline V gene sequence: CDR1 ENHRY, CDR2 SYGVKD. Trimming pared 0 bases from V and 6 bases from J, leaving 11 bases between. The chain's CDR3 is CAISESAQGYEKLFF. DNA for the CDR3: TGTGCCATCAGTGAGTCAGCCCAGGGGTATGAAAAACTGTTTTTT.

The rearrangement joins TRBV12-3 or TRBV12-4 to TRBJ1-6; TRBD1 matches 11 bases. Trimming at V came to 3 bases and at J to 10 bases, leaving 2 bases not matched to a gene. The CDR3 is 14 residues long. CDR3 residues: CASSLDRGLSPLHF. DNA for the CDR3: TGTGCCAGCAGTTTGGACAGGGGGCTCTCACCCCTCCACTTT.

This clonotype was seen only a few times. DNA for the CDR3: TGTGCCAGCAGTCACACAGGGGTGAGGGCCAAAAACATTCAGTACTTC. This encodes CASSHTGVRAKNIQYF. This chain connects TRBV12-3 or TRBV12-4 to TRBJ2-4; 7 bases are a match to TRBD1. Unmatched junction bases numbered 8, after V lost 5 bases and J lost 1 base. This CDR3 comprises 16 residues.

This clonotype appeared many times. This chain connects TRBV12-3 or TRBV12-4 to TRBJ2-1; D unclear. V was clipped by 6 bases and J by 0 bases, with 6 bases between them. The CDR3 covers 13 residues. The CDR3 loop reads CASRRSSYNEQFF. CDR3 nucleotide sequence: TGTGCCAGCAGGAGAAGCTCCTACAATGAGCAGTTCTTC.

This clonotype has a count of ten or more. This chain links TRBV12-3 or TRBV12-4 with TRBJ1-1, with 11 bases identical to TRBD1. This CDR3 has 16 amino acids. After removal of 5 bases from V and 1 base from J, the junction contained 6 bases not matched to a gene. This CDR3 reads CASSRDRGLGNTEAFF. CDR3 in DNA: TGTGCCAGCAGTCGGGACAGGGGGTTGGGGAACACTGAAGCTTTCTTT.

Only a few counts were recorded for this clonotype. This chain uses TRBV4-2 with TRBJ1-6, with a tentative D call TRBD1 (5 bases). CDR1 is LGHNA, CDR2 YNFKEQ, per germline. This CDR3 spans 13 amino acids. V was cut by 11 bases and J by 5 bases, with 13 bases left in between. As DNA, the CDR3 is TGTGCCTGTAACCAGGGTCATAATTCACCCCTCCACTTT. Amino acid sequence: CACNQGHNSPLHF.

This clonotype has more than one count but fewer than ten. V is TRBV25-1 and J is TRBJ2-1; D perhaps matches TRBD2 (6 bases). Deletions cut 3 bases from V and 4 bases from J, with 13 bases between. CDR1 MGHDK and CDR2 SYGVNS come from the germline V gene. CDR3 length: 15 amino acids. This CDR3 reads CASSESSGRYNEQFF. The CDR3 DNA sequence: TGTGCCAGCAGTGAGTCGAGCGGGCGGTACAATGAGCAGTTCTTC.

The genes are TRBV6-1 and TRBJ2-7; 8 positions match TRBD1. CDR1 is MNHNS, CDR2 SASEGT, per germline. V shed 6 bases and J 2 bases; nucleotides not matched to a gene: 6. This CDR3 is 14 amino acids long. The CDR3 nucleotides read TGTGCCAGCAGCCGGGACAGGCAGACCTACGAGCAGTACGTC. This gives the protein CASSRDRQTYEQYV.

This clonotype came up a few times. This chain joins TRBV20-1 and TRBJ2-5; TRBD1 is a possible D gene (5 bases). CDR3 length: 17 residues. In germline, CDR1 is DFQATT, CDR2 SNEGSKA (reference sequence). Trimming removed 3 bases from V and 4 bases from J, with 24 bases in between. The CDR3 region is CSASKASTAGFLETQYF. The CDR3 DNA follows: TGCAGTGCTAGCAAGGCCTCCACCGCAGGGTTCTTAGAGACCCAGTACTTC.

V and J are TRBV27 and TRBJ1-4, with D uncertain. CDR1 and CDR2 from the germline V gene are MNHEY and SMNVEV (reference sequence). Trimming removed 4 bases from V and 8 bases from J, with 8 bases in between. The CDR3 is 12 residues long. CDR3 amino acids: CASSSPGEKLFF. CDR3 in DNA: TGTGCCAGCAGTTCCCCGGGGGAAAAACTGTTTTTT.